This TCR beta chain stems from a study of T cell repertoires in cytomegalovirus infection. Across the study: Evidence of both CMV infection and a matching HLA type came from public TCR beta signatures. Whole-study results and caveats: Totalled public TCR beta family frequency picked out people who carried CMV plus the relevant HLA.

Via MiXCR, TCRdb re-called the reads, giving one row per CDR3 protein. This table holds roughly 120,000 distinct CDR3 sequences, around 32% found once. The CDR3 sequence is 15 residues long. The germline V gene encodes CDR1 SEHNR and CDR2 FQNEAQ (reference sequence). V gave up 1 base and J gave up 0 bases, with 7 bases separating them. At least ten counts were recorded for this clonotype. The antigen is undetermined. The clonotype was recovered from a human donor in good health (CMV status not recorded). Some clones in this sample may be carry-over from other donors' samples. V usage is TRBV7-9 and J usage is TRBJ2-1; D gene unclear. The sequencing here drew on CD8+ T cells from cultured PBMCs, taken from culture after CMV antigen stimulation. CDR3 loop: CASSLGVRSYNEQFF. CDR3 nucleotide sequence: TGTGCCAGCAGCTTAGGTGTTCGCTCCTACAATGAGCAGTTCTTC.